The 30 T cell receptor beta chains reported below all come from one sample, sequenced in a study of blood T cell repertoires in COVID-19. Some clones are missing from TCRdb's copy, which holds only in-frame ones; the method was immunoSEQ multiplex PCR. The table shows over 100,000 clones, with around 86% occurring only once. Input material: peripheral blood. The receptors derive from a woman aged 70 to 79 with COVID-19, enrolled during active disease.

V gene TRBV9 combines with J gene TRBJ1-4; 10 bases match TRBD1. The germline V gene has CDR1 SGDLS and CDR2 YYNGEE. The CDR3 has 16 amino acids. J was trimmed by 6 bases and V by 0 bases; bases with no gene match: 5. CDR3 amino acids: CASSVDFGTGDEKLFF. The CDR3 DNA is TGTGCCAGCAGCGTAGATTTCGGGACAGGGGATGAAAAACTGTTTTTT.

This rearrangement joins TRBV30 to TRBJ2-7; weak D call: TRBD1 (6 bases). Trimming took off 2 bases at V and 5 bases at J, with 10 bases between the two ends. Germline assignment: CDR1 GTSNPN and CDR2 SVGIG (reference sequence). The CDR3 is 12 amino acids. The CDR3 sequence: CAWSQPGDEQYF. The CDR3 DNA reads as TGTGCCTGGAGTCAACCAGGGGACGAGCAGTACTTC.

DNA of the CDR3: TGTGCCAGCCCAGGGCCAGGAAACACCGGGGAGCTGTTTTTT. Translating gives CASPGPGNTGELFF. The chain recombines TRBV6-5 with TRBJ2-2, with a possible D match to TRBD1 (5 bases). The CDR3 has 14 amino acids. Germline values: CDR1 MNHEY, CDR2 SVGAGI. Between the trimmed V and J ends, which lost 8 bases and 2 bases, there was a span of 12 bases.

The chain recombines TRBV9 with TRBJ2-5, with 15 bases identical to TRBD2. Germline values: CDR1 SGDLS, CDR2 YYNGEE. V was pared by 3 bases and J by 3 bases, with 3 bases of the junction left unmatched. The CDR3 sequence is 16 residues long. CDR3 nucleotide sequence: TGTGCCAGCAGCGCGGGACTAGCGGGGGGTAAAGAGACCCAGTACTTC. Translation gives CASSAGLAGGKETQYF.

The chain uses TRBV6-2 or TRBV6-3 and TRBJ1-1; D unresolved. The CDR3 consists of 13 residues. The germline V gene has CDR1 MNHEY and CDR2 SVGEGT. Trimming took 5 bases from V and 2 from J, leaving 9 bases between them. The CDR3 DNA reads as TGTGCCAGCAGTCATATTCTAAACACTGAAGCTTTCTTT. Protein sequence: CASSHILNTEAFF.

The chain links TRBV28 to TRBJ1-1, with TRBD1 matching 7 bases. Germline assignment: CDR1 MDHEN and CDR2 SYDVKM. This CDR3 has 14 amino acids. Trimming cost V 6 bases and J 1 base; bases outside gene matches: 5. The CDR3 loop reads CASSTQGPNTEAFF. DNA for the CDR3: TGTGCCAGCAGCACACAGGGGCCGAACACTGAAGCTTTCTTT.

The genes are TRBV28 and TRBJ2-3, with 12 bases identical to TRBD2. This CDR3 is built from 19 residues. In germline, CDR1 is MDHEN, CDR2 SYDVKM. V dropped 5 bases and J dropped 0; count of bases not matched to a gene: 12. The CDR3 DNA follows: TGTGCCAGCAGTATCATAGGGACTAGCGGGTTCTCTAGCACAGATACGCAGTATTTT. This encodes CASSIIGTSGFSSTDTQYF.

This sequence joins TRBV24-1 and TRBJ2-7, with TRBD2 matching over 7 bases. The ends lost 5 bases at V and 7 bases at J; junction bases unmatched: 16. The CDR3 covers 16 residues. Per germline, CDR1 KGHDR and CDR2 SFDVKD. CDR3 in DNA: TGTGCCACCAGTGGCACTAGCGTTTCTGGCTCGGGGGAGCAGTACTTC. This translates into CATSGTSVSGSGEQYF.

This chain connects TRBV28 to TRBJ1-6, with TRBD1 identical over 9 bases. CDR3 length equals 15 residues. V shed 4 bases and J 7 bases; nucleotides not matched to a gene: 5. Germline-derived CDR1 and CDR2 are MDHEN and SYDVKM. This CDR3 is CASSWAGTGNSPLHF. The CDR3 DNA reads TGTGCCAGCAGTTGGGCCGGGACAGGGAATTCACCCCTCCACTTT.

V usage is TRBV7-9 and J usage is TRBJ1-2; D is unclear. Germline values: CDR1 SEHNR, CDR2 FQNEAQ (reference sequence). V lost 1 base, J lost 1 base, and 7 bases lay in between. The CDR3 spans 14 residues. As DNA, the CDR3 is TGTGCCAGCAGCTTAGGTTCAGATAACTATGGCTACACCTTC. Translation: CASSLGSDNYGYTF.

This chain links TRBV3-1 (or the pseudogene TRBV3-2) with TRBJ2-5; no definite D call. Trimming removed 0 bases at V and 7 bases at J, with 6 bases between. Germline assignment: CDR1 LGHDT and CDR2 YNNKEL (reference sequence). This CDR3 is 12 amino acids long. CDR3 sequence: CASSQDTGTQYF. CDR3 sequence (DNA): TGTGCCAGCAGCCAAGATACGGGGACCCAGTACTTC.

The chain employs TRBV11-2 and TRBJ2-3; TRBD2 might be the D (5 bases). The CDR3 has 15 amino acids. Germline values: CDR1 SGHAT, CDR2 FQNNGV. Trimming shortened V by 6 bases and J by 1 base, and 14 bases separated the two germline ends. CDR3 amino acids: CASRPAAGGTDTQYF. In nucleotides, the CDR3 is TGTGCCAGCAGGCCCGCCGCCGGGGGCACAGATACGCAGTATTTT.

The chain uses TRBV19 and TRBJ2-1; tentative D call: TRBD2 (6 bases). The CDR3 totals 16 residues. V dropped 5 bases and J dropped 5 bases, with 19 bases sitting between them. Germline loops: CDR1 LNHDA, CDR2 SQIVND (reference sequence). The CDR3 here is CASSPTFRGGDNEQFF. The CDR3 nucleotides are TGTGCCAGTAGTCCGACTTTTAGGGGAGGTGACAATGAGCAGTTCTTC.

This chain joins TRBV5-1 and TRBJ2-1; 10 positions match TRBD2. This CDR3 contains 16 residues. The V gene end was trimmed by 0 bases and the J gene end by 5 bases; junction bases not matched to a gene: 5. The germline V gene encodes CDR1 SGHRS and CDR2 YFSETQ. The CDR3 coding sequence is TGCGCCAGCAGCTTGGGGCTAGCGGGGGCTAACAATGAGCAGTTCTTC. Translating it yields CASSLGLAGANNEQFF.

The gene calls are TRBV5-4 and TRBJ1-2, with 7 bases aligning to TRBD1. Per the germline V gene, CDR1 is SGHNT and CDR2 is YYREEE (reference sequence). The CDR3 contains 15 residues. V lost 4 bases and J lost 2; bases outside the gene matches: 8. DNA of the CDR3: TGTGCCAGCAGCGCAAAACAGGGGACGAACTATGGCTACACCTTC. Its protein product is CASSAKQGTNYGYTF.

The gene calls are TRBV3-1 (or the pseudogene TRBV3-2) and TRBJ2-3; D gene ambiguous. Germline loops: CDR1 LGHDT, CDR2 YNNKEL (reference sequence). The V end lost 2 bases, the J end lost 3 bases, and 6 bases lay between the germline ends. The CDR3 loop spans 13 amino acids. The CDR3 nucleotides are TGTGCCAGCAGCCAACCAGATACAGATACGCAGTATTTT. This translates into CASSQPDTDTQYF.

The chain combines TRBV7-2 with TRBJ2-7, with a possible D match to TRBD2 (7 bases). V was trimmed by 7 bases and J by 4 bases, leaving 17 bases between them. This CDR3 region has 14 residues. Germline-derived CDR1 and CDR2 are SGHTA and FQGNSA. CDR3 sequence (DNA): TGTGCCAGCACTAGGGGGGGTAGCCCGTACGAGCAGTACTTC. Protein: CASTRGGSPYEQYF.

The CDR3: CASSPSRTGTEAFF. The CDR3 DNA follows: TGTGCCAGCTCACCATCTAGAACAGGGACTGAAGCTTTCTTT. This chain links TRBV18 with TRBJ1-1, with a weak D call TRBD1 (6 bases). Trimming left V 2 bases short and J 5 bases short, with 12 bases between. The CDR3 extends over 14 amino acids. Per the germline V gene, CDR1 is KGHSH and CDR2 is LQKENI.

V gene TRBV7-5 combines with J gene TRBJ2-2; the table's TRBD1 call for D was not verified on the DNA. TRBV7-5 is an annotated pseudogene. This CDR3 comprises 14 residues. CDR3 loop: CVRSLRGNTGELFF. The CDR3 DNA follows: TGTGTCAGAAGCTTAAGGGGGAACACCGGGGAGCTGTTTTTT.

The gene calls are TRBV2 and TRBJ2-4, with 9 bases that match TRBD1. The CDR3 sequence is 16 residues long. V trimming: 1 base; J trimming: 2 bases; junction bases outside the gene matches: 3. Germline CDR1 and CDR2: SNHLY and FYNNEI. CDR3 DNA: TGTGCCAGCAGTGAAGGGACAGGGGCTTCCAAAAACATTCAGTACTTC. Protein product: CASSEGTGASKNIQYF. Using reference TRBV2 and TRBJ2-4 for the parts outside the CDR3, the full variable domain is EPEVTQTPSHQVTQMGQEVILRCVPISNHLYFYWYRQILGQKVEFLVSFYNNEISEKSEIFDDQFSVERPDGSNFTLKIRSTKLEDSAMYFCASSEGTGASKNIQYFGAGTRLSVL.

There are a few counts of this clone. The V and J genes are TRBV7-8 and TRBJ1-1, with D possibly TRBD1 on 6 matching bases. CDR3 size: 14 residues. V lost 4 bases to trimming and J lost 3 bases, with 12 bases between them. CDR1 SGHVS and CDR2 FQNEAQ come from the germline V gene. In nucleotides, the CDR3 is TGTGCCAGCAGCTACAGGGTGGGGGACACTGAAGCTTTCTTT. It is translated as CASSYRVGDTEAFF.

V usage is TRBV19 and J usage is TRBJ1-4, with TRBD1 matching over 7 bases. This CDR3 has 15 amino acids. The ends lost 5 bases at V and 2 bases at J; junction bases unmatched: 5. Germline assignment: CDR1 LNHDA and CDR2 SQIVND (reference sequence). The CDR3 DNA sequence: TGTGCCAGTAGTCCCCACAGGGGCACTAATGAAAAACTGTTTTTT. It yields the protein CASSPHRGTNEKLFF.

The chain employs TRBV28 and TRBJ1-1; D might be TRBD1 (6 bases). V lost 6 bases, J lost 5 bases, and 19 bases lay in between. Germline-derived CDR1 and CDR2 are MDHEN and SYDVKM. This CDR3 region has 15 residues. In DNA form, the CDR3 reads TGTGCCAGCAGCTCCCAAGGGGGGGTTGGGACTGAAGCTTTCTTT. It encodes CASSSQGGVGTEAFF.

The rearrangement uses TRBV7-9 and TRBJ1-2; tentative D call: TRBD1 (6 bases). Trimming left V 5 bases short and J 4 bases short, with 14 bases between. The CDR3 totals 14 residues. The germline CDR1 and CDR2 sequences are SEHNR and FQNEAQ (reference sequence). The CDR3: CASSVTGTSYGYTF. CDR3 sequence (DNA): TGTGCCAGCAGCGTTACAGGGACGAGCTATGGCTACACCTTC.

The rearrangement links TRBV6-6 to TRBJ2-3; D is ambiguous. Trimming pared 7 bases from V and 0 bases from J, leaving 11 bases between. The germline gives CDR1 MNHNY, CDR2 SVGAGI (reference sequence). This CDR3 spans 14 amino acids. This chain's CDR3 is CASTLGISTDTQYF. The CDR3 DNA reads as TGTGCCAGCACCCTCGGTATCAGCACAGATACGCAGTATTTT.

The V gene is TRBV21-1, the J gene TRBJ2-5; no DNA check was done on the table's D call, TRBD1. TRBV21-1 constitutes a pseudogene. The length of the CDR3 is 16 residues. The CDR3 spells CASSEPPRDSRETQYF. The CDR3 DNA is TGTGCCAGCAGCGAACCCCCGCGGGACAGCCGAGAGACCCAGTACTTC.

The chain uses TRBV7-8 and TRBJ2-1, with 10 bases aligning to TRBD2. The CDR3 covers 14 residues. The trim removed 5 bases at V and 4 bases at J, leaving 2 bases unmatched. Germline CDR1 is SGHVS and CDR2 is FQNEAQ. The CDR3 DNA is TGTGCCAGCAGCCGTAGCGGGGGGTACAATGAGCAGTTCTTC. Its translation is CASSRSGGYNEQFF.

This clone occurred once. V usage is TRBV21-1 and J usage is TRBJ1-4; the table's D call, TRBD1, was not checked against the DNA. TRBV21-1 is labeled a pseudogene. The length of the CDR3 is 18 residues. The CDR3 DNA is TGTGCCAGCAGCAACGGACAGAATATAAACGCAACTAATGAAAAACTGTTTTTT. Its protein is CASSNGQNINATNEKLFF.

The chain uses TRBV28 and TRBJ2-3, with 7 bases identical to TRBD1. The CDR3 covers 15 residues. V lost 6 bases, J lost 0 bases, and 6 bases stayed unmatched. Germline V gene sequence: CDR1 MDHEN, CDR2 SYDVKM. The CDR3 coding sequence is TGTGCCAGCAGGCCGACAGGGCTCAGCACAGATACGCAGTATTTT. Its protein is CASRPTGLSTDTQYF.

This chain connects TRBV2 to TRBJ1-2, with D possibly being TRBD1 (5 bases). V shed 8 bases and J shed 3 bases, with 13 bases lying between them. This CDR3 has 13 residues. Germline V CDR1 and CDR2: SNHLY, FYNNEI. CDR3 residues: CASVGGDHYGYTF. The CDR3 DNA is TGTGCCAGCGTGGGGGGGGATCACTATGGCTACACCTTC. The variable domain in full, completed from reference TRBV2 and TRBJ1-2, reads EPEVTQTPSHQVTQMGQEVILRCVPISNHLYFYWYRQILGQKVEFLVSFYNNEISEKSEIFDDQFSVERPDGSNFTLKIRSTKLEDSAMYFCASVGGDHYGYTFGSGTRLTVV.